This T cell receptor beta chain was recovered during a study of OX40 agonist ivuxolimab in advanced cancers. In the study overall: Cohort: around 86% men, mean age 60, aged about 23 to 79.

For this clone: Its antigen is as yet unknown.

Clones were read by immunoSEQ multiplex PCR, and TCRdb kept only the in-frame ones, dropping some. The sample has 60,000 or so clones; around 87% are singletons. The CDR3 length is 15 residues. The junction had 9 bases not matched to a gene; V was cut back by 5 bases and J by 6 bases. Germline loops: CDR1 MNHNY, CDR2 SVGAGI (reference sequence). General study points: Clonal expansion was among the lowest in partial responders at 0.1-3.0 mg/kg, especially CD8+.

The J gene is TRBJ2-1, the V gene TRBV6-6, with 8 bases matching TRBD2. The sequences come from CD4+ or CD8+ T cells sorted from blood, collected in a trial of the OX40 agonist ivuxolimab. The receptor was derived from an adult with an advanced solid tumor such as melanoma, head and neck, liver or kidney cancer. The CDR3 coding sequence is TGTGCCAGCAGTACAGTCGGGAGGGCAAGCAATGAGCAGTTCTTC. Translation gives CASSTVGRASNEQFF.